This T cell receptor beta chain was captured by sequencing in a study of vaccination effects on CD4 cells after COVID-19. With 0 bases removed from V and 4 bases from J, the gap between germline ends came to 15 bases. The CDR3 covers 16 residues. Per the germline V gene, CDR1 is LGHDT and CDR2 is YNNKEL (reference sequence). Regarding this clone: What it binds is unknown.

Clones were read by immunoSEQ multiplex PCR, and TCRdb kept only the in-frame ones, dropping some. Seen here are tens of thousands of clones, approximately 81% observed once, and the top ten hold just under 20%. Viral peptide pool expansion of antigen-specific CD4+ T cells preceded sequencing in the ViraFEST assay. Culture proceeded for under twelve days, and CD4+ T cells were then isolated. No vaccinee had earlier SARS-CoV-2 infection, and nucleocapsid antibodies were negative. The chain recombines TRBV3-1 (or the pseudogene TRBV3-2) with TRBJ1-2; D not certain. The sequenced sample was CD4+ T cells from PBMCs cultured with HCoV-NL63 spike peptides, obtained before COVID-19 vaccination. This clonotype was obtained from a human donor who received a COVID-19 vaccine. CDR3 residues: CASSQDGGVKSYGYTF. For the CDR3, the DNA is TGTGCCAGCAGCCAAGATGGCGGGGTTAAAAGCTATGGCTACACCTTC.